The rows below give T cell receptor beta chains drawn from one sample of a study of blood T cells in healthy people across ages. TCRdb re-called the 5' RACE reads through MiXCR, storing one row per CDR3 protein. This table has 700,000 or so distinct CDR3 sequences, around 41% appearing once. Sample: blood. The receptors derive from a man aged 80 or over in good health. Each CDR3 is given with its conserved first and last residue. A D gene is named only where the DNA matches it firmly. Size is omitted from some rows. Given values are once, few, many or a class for expanded clones.

size	V	J	D	CDR3	DNA
NA	TRBV12-3/TRBV12-4	TRBJ2-5	TRBD2	CASSREGRRAETQYF	TGTGCCAGCAGCCGGGAGGGCCGACGGGCGGAGACCCAGTACTTC
NA	TRBV15	TRBJ2-7	NA	CATSIGGTSYEQYF	TGTGCCACCAGCATAGGTGGGACCTCCTACGAGCAGTACTTC
NA	TRBV18	TRBJ1-2	TRBD1	CASSPQGDRGAGYTF	TGTGCCAGCTCACCCCAGGGGGACAGGGGAGCAGGCTACACCTTC
few	TRBV28	TRBJ2-5	NA	CASILTEPGQETQYF	TGTGCCAGCATCCTAACAGAGCCCGGCCAAGAGACCCAGTACTTC
NA	TRBV20-1	TRBJ2-3	NA	CSATGREVLRDTQYF	TGCAGTGCTACCGGCCGAGAGGTTTTGAGAGATACGCAGTATTTT
NA	TRBV7-2	TRBJ2-5	TRBD2	CASSLSGSKETQYF	TGTGCCAGCAGCTTGAGCGGGAGTAAAGAGACCCAGTACTTC
few	TRBV5-1	TRBJ2-7	NA	CASSWGNWGYEQYF	TGCGCCAGCAGCTGGGGGAACTGGGGCTACGAGCAGTACTTC
NA	TRBV13	TRBJ2-7	NA	CASSIRPNPTRNNEQYF	TGTGCCAGCAGCATCCGGCCGAACCCAACTAGAAACAATGAGCAGTACTTC
NA	TRBV28	TRBJ1-4	NA	CASSLGRVRTNEKLFF	TGTGCCAGCAGTTTAGGCAGGGTGAGGACTAATGAAAAACTGTTTTTT
NA	TRBV28	TRBJ2-7	NA	CASTQGGRGGYEQYF	TGTGCCAGCACCCAGGGGGGCAGGGGGGGCTACGAGCAGTACTTC
few	TRBV6-2/TRBV6-3	TRBJ2-7	TRBD1	CASSYDRVYEQYF	TGTGCCAGCAGTTACGACAGGGTTTACGAGCAGTACTTC
NA	TRBV20-1	TRBJ1-5	NA	CSANIRDYQPQHF	TGCAGTGCAAACATTCGGGATTATCAGCCCCAGCATTTT
few	TRBV7-2	TRBJ2-7	NA	CASSSRWAYEQYF	TGTGCCAGCAGCTCCCGGTGGGCGTACGAGCAGTACTTC
few	TRBV19	TRBJ1-5	TRBD1	CASSTWGQINQPQHF	TGTGCCAGTAGTACCTGGGGACAGATCAATCAGCCCCAGCATTTT
few	TRBV20-1	TRBJ2-3	NA	CSADRTDTQYF	TGCAGTGCGGACCGCACAGATACGCAGTATTTT
NA	TRBV9	TRBJ2-3	NA	CANSAVASTDTQYF	TGTGCCAACAGCGCCGTTGCTAGCACAGATACGCAGTATTTT
few	TRBV20-1	TRBJ2-7	TRBD2	CSAELTGSGSLYEQYF	TGCAGTGCTGAACTTACTGGTAGCGGGAGTCTCTACGAGCAGTACTTC
NA	TRBV6-2/TRBV6-3	TRBJ2-7	TRBD1	CASSDRQGAYEQYF	TGTGCCAGCAGTGATAGACAGGGGGCCTACGAGCAGTACTTC